These T cell receptor beta chains were read from a single sample in a study of shared clonotypes between healthy human individuals. Only in-frame clones appear in the TCRdb table, and some are missing; sequencing was by immunoSEQ multiplex PCR. The sample lists 950,000 to 1,100,000 clones; around 76% were seen once. Sequenced material: memory CD4+ T cells sorted from blood. The source of these receptors is a man aged 18 to 35 in good health. Each CDR3 is given with its conserved first and last residue. A D gene is named only where the DNA matches it firmly. Clone size is stated in some rows and not others, as once, few, many or a class when expanded.

j_call d_call v_call clone_size cdr3_length cdr3_nt cdr3_aa
TRBJ1-2 - TRBV6-5 - 13 TGTGCCAGCAGTTACGTCGGGGGTTATGGCTACACCTTC CASSYVGGYGYTF
TRBJ2-3 - TRBV6-5 - 15 TGTGCCAGCAGCTACTCGGGCTTTGGGACAGATACGCAGTATTTT CASSYSGFGTDTQYF
TRBJ1-2 - TRBV28 - 11 TGTGCCAGCAGGGGCAAGGGGGGCTACACCTTC CASRGKGGYTF
TRBJ1-5 TRBD1 TRBV28 few 16 TGTGCCAGCAGTTCCGGGGCAGGGGGGAGCAATCAGCCCCAGCATTTT CASSSGAGGSNQPQHF
TRBJ2-2 TRBD1 TRBV7-9 - 13 TGTGCCAGCAGACAGGGACAGGGTCTAGAGCTGTTTTTT CASRQGQGLELFF
TRBJ2-2 TRBD2 TRBV4-1 few 17 TGCGCCAGCAGCCAAGGGTTTAGCGGGGGGTCATCCGGGGAGCTGTTTTTT CASSQGFSGGSSGELFF
TRBJ2-3 TRBD2 TRBV7-6 few 18 TGTGCCAGCAGCCAACTAGCGGGGGGGACCTCTAGCACAGATACGCAGTATTTT CASSQLAGGTSSTDTQYF
TRBJ1-2 - TRBV25-1 - 15 TGTGCCAGCAGTGAAGGTTGGGGCCGCAACTATGGCTACACCTTC CASSEGWGRNYGYTF
TRBJ2-5 TRBD1 TRBV5-1 - 14 TGCGCCAGCAGCCCTTGGGACAGCCAAGAGACCCAGTACTTC CASSPWDSQETQYF
TRBJ2-5 TRBD2 TRBV7-2 - 15 TGTGCCAGCAGCTCTAGCGGGGGGATTACGGAGACCCAGTACTTC CASSSSGGITETQYF
TRBJ2-7 - TRBV7-2 - 13 TGTGCCAGCAGCCCGGATGGGTACTACGAGCAGTACTTC CASSPDGYYEQYF
TRBJ2-3 - TRBV6-4 - 16 TGTGCCAGCAGTATACAGGGCCCTTCTAGCACAGATACGCAGTATTTT CASSIQGPSSTDTQYF
TRBJ1-4 - TRBV4-3 - 13 TGCGCCAGCAGCCGCAAGATGGGGGAAAAACTGTTTTTT CASSRKMGEKLFF
TRBJ2-5 - TRBV7-8 - 17 TGTGCCAGCAGCTTAGCCGACACATTCCGGGGACAAGAGACCCAGTACTTC CASSLADTFRGQETQYF